This TCR beta chain was captured in a study of response to subunit inactivated influenza vaccine. Study observations and caveats: That few new T cells are recruited by each seasonal influenza vaccination was the authors' suggestion.

This clonotype was counted between two and nine times. Antigen specificity is unknown. From germline, CDR1 is LGHNA and CDR2 YSLEER. The CDR3 spans 15 residues. The ends were cut back, 0 bases at V and 10 bases at J, with 16 bases in the middle. From the RT-PCR reads, TCRdb called clonotypes with MiXCR, one entry per CDR3 protein. Here the sample spans some 850,000 distinct CDR3 sequences, around 18% being singletons. The sample consisted of PBMCs from blood, taken 4 to 6 days after vaccination. This sequence originates from a man aged 45-65 years who received an inactivated influenza vaccine. The chain combines TRBV4-3 with TRBJ2-1, with D perhaps being TRBD1 or TRBD2 (5 bases each). The chain's CDR3 is CASSQDLGGFGEQFF. Here the CDR3 DNA reads TGCGCCAGCAGCCAAGATCTTGGGGGTTTTGGGGAGCAGTTCTTC.